Sequencing of this TCR beta chain was carried out in a study of blood T cell repertoires in COVID-19. Study-wide background: The origin of the acute and convalescent COVID-19 samples was the United States, Italy and Spain. T cells, B-cell-depleted T cells, or PBMCs provided the cDNA or gDNA that served as material.

Sequencing was performed with immunoSEQ multiplex PCR; in TCRdb, only in-frame clones are kept and a portion is missing. The table includes 250,000 to 300,000 clones, roughly nine tenths detected once. The sequence came from a young woman with COVID-19, enrolled during active disease. Sequenced material: peripheral blood.

CDR3 residues: CASSLDNAYEQYF. The CDR3 coding sequence is TGCGCCAGCAGCTTGGACAATGCCTACGAGCAGTACTTC. The chain couples TRBV5-1 to TRBJ2-7, with D unresolved. CDR1 is SGHRS and CDR2 is YFSETQ in the germline V gene. V shed 0 bases and J shed 2 bases, with 6 bases lying between them. This CDR3 spans 13 amino acids.